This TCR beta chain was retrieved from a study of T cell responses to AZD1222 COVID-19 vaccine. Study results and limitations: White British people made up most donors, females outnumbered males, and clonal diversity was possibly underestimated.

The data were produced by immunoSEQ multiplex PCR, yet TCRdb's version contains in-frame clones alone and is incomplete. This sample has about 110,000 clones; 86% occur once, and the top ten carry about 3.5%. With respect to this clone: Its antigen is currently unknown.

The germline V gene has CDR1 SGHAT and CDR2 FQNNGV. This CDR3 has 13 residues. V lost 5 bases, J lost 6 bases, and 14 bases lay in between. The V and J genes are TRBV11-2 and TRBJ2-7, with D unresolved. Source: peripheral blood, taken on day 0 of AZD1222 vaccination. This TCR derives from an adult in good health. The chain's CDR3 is CASSHPGVGEQYF. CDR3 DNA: TGTGCCAGCAGCCACCCTGGGGTCGGCGAGCAGTACTTC.